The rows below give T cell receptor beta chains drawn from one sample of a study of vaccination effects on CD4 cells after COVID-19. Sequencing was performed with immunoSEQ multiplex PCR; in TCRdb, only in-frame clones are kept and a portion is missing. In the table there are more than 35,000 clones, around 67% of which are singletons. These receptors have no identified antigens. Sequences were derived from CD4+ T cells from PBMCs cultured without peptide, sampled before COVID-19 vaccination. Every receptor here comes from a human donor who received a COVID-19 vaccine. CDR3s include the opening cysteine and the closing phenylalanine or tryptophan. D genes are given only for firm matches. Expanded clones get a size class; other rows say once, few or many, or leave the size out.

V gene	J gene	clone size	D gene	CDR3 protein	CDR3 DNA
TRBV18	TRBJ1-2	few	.	CASSPGLTTRHAYTF	TGTGCCAGCTCACCGGGCCTGACGACGCGGCATGCCTACACCTTC
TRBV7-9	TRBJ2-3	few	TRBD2	CASSQLAGAGTQYF	TGTGCCAGCAGCCAATTAGCGGGAGCTGGGACGCAGTATTTT
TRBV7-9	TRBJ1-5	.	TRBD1	CASSLGQGGQPQHF	TGTGCCAGCAGCTTAGGACAGGGAGGGCAGCCCCAGCATTTT
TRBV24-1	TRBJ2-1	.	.	CATSDLGGTYNEQFF	TGTGCCACCAGTGATTTGGGGGGAACCTACAATGAGCAGTTCTTC
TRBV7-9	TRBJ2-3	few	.	CASSFRRFSSTDTQYF	TGTGCCAGCAGCTTTAGACGGTTCTCTAGCACAGATACGCAGTATTTT
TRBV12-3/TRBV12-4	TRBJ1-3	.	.	CASSLGGNTIYF	TGTGCCAGCAGTTTAGGAGGAAACACCATATATTTT
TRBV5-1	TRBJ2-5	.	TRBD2	CASSPGLAGGQETQYF	TGCGCCAGCAGCCCAGGACTAGCGGGAGGACAAGAGACCCAGTACTTC
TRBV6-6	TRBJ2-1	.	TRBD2	CATGGLVVNNEQFF	TGTGCCACCGGAGGACTAGTGGTTAACAATGAGCAGTTCTTC
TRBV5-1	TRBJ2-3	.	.	CASSLAGQLNTQYF	TGCGCCAGCAGCTTGGCCGGACAGTTAAATACGCAGTATTTT
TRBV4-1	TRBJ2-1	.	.	CASSPLIPGYNEQFF	TGCGCCAGCAGCCCATTAATTCCGGGCTACAATGAGCAGTTCTTC
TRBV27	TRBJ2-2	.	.	CASSFAANTGELFF	TGTGCCAGCAGTTTCGCGGCGAACACCGGGGAGCTGTTTTTT
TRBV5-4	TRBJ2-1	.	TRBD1	CASSPPGTGYNEQFF	TGTGCCAGCAGCCCGCCCGGGACAGGGTACAATGAGCAGTTCTTC
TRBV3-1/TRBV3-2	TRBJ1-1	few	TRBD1	CASSLSGTGLTEAFF	TGTGCCAGCAGCTTATCCGGGACAGGGTTGACTGAAGCTTTCTTT
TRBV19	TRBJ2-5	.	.	CASSIGGETQYF	TGTGCCAGTAGTATAGGAGGGGAGACCCAGTACTTC
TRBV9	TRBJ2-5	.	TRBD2	CASSVGMSWEGKTQYF	TGTGCCAGCAGCGTAGGGATGAGTTGGGAGGGAAAGACCCAGTACTTC
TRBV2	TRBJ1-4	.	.	CASSAGTTNEKLFF	TGTGCCAGCAGTGCCGGAACAACTAATGAAAAACTGTTTTTT
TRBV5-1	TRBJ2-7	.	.	CASSPQDGYEQYF	TGCGCCAGCAGCCCACAGGACGGCTACGAGCAGTACTTC
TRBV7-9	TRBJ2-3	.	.	CASSIRAGDTQYF	TGTGCCAGCAGCATCCGGGCCGGTGATACGCAGTATTTT
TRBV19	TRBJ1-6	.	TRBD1	CASRGDRYSYNSPLHF	TGTGCCAGTAGGGGGGACAGATACTCCTATAATTCACCCCTCCACTTT
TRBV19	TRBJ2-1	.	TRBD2	CASSQTSGSPEQFF	TGTGCCAGTAGTCAGACTAGCGGGAGTCCTGAGCAGTTCTTC
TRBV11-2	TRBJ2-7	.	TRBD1	CASSRRTGLNLYEQYF	TGTGCCAGCAGCCGGAGGACAGGCTTAAATTTGTACGAGCAGTACTTC
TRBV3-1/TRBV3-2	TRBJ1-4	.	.	CASSQEISWGSPTNEKLFF	TGTGCCAGCAGCCAAGAAATCTCTTGGGGAAGTCCAACTAATGAAAAACTGTTTTTT
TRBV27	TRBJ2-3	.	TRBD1	CASSPRWTGRASTDTQYF	TGTGCCAGCAGTCCCCGCTGGACAGGGCGCGCGAGCACAGATACGCAGTATTTT
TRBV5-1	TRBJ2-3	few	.	CASSLSRDSIRGYF	TGCGCCAGCAGCTTGTCCCGGGACTCTATCCGGGGGTATTTT